This TCR beta chain derives from a study of cytomegalovirus exposure and HLA in healthy donors. The germline CDR1 and CDR2 sequences are MNHEY and SMNVEV (reference sequence). The CDR3 runs 11 residues. Trimming took off 7 bases at V and 9 bases at J, with 13 bases between the two ends. 60 Vbeta and 13 Jbeta primers were used in PCR. As originally analysed: Counted up in a later analysis, unique TCR beta chains came to about 80 million, with about 9.9 million shared. Produced via immunoSEQ multiplex PCR; TCRdb's table is partial and in-frame only. Clone size and V and J calls were adopted from that table, with D and trimming inferred from the DNA. Of 310,000 or so clones in the sample, approximately 90% were seen once.

This receptor was identified in a woman aged 18-30 years in good health and CMV-seronegative. The source material was PBMCs. V is TRBV27 and J is TRBJ2-7; D is perhaps TRBD1 (5 bases). For the CDR3, the DNA is TGTGCCAGCACCCAGGGAAAACGGCAGTACTTC. It specifies CASTQGKRQYF.